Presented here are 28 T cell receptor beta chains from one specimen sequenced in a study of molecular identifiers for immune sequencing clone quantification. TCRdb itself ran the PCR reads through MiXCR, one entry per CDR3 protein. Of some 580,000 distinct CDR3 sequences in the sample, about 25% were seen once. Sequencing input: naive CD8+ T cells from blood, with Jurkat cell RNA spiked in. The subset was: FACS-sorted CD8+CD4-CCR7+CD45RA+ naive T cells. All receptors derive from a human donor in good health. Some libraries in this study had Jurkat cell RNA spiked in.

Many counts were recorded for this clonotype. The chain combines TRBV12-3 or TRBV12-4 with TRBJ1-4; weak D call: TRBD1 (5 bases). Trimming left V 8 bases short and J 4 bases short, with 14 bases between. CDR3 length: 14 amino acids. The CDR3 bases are TGTGCCAGCCGCTTCGGCGGGGGTAATGAAAAACTGTTTTTT. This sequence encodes CASRFGGGNEKLFF.

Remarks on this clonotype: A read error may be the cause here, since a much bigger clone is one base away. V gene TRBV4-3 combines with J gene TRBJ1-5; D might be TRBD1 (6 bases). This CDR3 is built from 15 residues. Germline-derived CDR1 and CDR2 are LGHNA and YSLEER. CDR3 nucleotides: TGCGCCAGCAGCCAAGATTGGACAGAGAATCAGCACCAGCATTTT. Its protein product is CASSQDWTENQHQHF.

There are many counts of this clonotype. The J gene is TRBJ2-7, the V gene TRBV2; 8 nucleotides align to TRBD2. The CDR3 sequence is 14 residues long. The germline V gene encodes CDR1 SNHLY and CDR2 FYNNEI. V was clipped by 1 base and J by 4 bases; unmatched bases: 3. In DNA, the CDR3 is TGTGCCAGCAGTGAAGATAGCGGGGTATACGAGCAGTACTTC. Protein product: CASSEDSGVYEQYF.

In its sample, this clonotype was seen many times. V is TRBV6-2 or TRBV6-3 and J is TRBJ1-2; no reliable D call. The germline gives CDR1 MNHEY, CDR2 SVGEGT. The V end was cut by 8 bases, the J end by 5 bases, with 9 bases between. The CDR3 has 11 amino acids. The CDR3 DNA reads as TGTGCCAGCGCCACCTATTATGGCTACACCTTC. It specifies CASATYYGYTF.

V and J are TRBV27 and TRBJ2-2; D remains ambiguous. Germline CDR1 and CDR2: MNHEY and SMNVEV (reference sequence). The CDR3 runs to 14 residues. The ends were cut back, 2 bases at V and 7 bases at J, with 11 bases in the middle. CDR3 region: CASSLIGVGGELFF. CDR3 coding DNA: TGTGCCAGCAGTTTAATTGGAGTCGGCGGGGAGCTGTTTTTT.

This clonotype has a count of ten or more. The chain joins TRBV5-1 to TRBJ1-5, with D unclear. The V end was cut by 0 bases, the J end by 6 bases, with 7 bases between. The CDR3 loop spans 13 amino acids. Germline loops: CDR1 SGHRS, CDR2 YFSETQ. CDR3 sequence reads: CASSLEDGQPQHF. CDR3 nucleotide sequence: TGCGCCAGCAGCTTGGAGGACGGTCAGCCCCAGCATTTT.

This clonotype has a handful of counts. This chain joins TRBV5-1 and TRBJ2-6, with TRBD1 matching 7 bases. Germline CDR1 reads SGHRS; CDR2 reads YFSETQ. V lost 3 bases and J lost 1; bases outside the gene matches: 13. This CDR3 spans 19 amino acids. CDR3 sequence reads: CASSWATGVAFSGANVLTF. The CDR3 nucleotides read TGCGCCAGCAGCTGGGCCACAGGGGTGGCTTTTTCTGGGGCCAACGTCCTGACTTTC.

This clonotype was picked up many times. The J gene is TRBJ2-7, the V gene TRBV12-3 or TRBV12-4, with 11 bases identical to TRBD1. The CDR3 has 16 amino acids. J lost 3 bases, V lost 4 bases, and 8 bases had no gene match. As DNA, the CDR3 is TGTGCCAGCAGTTCTAGACCGGGACAGGGGGACTACGAGCAGTACTTC. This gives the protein CASSSRPGQGDYEQYF.

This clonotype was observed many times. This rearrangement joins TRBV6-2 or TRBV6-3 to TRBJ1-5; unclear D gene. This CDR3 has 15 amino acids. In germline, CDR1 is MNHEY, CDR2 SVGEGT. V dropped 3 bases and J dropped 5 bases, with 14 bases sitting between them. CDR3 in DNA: TGTGCCAGCAGTTATGAGGCGCGTGGTGATCAGCCCCAGCATTTT. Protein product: CASSYEARGDQPQHF.

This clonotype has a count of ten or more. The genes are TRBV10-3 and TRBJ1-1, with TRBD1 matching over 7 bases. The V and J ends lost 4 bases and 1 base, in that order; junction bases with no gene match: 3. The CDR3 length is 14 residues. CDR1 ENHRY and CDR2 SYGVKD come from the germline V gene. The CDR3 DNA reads TGTGCCATCAGTGTAGGGACAGAGAACACTGAAGCTTTCTTT. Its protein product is CAISVGTENTEAFF.

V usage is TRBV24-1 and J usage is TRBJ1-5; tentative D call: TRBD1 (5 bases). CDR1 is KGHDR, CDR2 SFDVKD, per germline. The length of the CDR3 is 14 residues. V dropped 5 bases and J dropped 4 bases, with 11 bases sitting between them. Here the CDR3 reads CATSVGGRNQPQHF. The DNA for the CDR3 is TGTGCCACCAGTGTGGGGGGGAGAAATCAGCCCCAGCATTTT.

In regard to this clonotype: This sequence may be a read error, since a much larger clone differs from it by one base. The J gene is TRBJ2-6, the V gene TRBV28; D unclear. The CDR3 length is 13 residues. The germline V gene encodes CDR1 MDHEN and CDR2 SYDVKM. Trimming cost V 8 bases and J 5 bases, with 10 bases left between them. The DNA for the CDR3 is TGTGCCAGCTGCGAGTCTAGGGCCAACGTCCTGACTTTC. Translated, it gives CASCESRANVLTF. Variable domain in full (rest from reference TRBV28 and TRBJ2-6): DVKVTQSSRYLVKRTGEKVFLECVQDMDHENMFWYRQDPGLGLRLIYFSYDVKMKEKGDIPEGYSVSREKKERFSLILESASTNQTSMYLCASCESRANVLTFGAGSRLTVL.

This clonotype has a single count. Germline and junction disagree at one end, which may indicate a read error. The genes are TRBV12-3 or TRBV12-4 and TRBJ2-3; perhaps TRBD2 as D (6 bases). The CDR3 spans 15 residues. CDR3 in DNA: TGTGCCAGCAGTTTAGAGGCGGGGAGCACAGATACGCGGTATTTT. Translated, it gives CASSLEAGSTDTRYF.

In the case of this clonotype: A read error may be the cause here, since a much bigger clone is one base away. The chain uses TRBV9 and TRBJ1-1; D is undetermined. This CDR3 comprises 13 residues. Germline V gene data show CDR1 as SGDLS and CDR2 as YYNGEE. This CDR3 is CASSGSVATEASF. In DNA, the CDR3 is TGTGCCAGCAGCGGCTCAGTTGCGACTGAAGCTTCCTTT.

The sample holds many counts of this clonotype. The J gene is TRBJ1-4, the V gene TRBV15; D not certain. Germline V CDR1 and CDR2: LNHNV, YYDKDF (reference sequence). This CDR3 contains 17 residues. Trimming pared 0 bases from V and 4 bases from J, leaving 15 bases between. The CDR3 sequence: CATSRDRSYGLNEKLFF. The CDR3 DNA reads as TGTGCCACCAGCAGAGATCGAAGTTATGGGCTTAATGAAAAACTGTTTTTT.

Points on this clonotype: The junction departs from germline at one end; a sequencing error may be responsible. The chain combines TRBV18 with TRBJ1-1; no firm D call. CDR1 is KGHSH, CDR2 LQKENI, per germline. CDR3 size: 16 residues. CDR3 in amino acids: CASSPPKGESRTEDFF. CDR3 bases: TGTGCCAGCTCACCACCGAAGGGAGAGTCGCGGACTGAAGATTTCTTT.

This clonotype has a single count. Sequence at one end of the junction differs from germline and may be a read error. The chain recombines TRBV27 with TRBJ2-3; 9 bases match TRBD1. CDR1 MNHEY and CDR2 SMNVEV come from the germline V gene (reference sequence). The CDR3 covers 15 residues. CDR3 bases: TGTGCCAGCGGTTTACGACAGGGGGAGGAAGATACGCAGTATTTT. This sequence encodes CASGLRQGEEDTQYF.

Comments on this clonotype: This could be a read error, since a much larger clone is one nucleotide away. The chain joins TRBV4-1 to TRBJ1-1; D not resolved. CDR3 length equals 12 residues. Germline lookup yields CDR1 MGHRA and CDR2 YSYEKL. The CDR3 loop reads CASRQANTETFF. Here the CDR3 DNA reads TGCGCCAGCAGGCAGGCGAACACTGAAACTTTCTTT.

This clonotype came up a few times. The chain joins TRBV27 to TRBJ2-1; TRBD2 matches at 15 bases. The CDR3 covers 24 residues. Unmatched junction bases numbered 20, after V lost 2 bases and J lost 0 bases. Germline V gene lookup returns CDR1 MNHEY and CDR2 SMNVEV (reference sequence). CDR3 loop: CASSLRPPGLAGGELVVSYNEQFF. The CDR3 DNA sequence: TGTGCCAGCAGTTTACGGCCCCCGGGACTAGCGGGAGGTGAACTCGTAGTCTCCTACAATGAGCAGTTCTTC.

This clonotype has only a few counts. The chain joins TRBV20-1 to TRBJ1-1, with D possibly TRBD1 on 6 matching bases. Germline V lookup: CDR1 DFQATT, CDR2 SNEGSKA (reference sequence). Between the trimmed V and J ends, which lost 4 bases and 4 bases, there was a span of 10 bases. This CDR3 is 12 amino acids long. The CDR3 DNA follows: TGCAGTGCTAAAACAGGGTTCACTGAAGCTTTCTTT. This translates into CSAKTGFTEAFF.

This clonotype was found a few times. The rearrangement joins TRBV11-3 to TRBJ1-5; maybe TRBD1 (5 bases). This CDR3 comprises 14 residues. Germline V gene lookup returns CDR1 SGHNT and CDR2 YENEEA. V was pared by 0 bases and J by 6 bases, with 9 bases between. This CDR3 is CASSLDRAGQPQHF. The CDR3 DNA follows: TGTGCCAGCAGCTTAGACAGGGCGGGTCAGCCCCAGCATTTT.

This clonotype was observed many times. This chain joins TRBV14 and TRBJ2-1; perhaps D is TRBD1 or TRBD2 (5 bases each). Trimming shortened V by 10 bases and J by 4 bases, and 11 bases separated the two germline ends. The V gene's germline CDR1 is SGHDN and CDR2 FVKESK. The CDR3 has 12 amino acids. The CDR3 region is CATRGGYNEQFF. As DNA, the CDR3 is TGTGCCACCCGGGGCGGATACAATGAGCAGTTCTTC.

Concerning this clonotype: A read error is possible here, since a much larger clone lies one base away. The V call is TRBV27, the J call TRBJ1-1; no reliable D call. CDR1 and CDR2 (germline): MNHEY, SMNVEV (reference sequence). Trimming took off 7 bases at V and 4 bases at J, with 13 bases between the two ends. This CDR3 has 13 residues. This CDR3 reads CASTGGPSTEAFF. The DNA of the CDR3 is TGTGCCAGCACCGGAGGGCCTAGCACTGAAGCTTTCTTT.

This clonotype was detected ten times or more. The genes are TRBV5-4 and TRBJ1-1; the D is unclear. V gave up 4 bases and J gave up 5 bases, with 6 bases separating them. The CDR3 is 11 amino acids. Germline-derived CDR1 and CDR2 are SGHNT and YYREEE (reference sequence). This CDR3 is CASSHGTEAFF. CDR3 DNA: TGTGCCAGCAGCCACGGGACTGAAGCTTTCTTT.

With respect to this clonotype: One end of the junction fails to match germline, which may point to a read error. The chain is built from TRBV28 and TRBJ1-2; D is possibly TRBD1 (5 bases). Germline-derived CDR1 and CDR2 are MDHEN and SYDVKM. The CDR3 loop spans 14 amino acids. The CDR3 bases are TGTGCCAGCAGTTTAAACCCAAGGGGCAATGGCTACACCTTT. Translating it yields CASSLNPRGNGYTF.

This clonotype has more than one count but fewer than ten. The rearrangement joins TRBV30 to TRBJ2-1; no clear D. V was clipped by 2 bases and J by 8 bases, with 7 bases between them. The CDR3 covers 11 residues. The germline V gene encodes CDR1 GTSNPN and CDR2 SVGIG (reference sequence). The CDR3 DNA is TGTGCCTGGAGTTTGACCCATGAGCAGTTCTTC. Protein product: CAWSLTHEQFF.

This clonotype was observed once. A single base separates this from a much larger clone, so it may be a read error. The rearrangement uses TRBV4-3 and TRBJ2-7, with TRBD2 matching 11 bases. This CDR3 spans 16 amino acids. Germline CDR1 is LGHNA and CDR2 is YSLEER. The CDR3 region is CASSQGLAGGSYEQHF. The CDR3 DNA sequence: TGCGCCAGCAGCCAAGGGCTAGCGGGGGGCTCCTACGAGCAGCACTTC.

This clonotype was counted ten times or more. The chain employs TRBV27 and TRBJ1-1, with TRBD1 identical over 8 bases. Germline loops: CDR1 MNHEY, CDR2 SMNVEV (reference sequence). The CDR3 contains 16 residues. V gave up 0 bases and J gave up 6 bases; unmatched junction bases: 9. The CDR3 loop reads CASSLSRGLIWSEAFF. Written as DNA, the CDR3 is TGTGCCAGCAGTTTATCCAGGGGGCTTATCTGGTCTGAAGCTTTCTTT.